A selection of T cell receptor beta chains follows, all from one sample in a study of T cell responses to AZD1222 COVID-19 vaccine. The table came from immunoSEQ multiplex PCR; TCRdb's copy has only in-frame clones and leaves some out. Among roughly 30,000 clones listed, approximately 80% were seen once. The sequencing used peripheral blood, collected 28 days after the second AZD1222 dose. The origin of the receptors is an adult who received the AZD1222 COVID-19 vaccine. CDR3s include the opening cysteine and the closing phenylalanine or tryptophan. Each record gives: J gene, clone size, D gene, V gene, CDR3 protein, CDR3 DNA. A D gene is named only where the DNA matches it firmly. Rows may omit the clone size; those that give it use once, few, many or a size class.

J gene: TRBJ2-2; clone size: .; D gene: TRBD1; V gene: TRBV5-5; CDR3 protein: CASSRGQGSTGELFF; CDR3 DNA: TGTGCCAGCAGCAGGGGACAGGGGAGCACCGGGGAGCTGTTTTTT
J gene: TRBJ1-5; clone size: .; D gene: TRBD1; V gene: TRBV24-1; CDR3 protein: CATSDRTGTNNQPQHF; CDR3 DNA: TGTGCCACCAGTGATAGGACAGGGACTAACAATCAGCCCCAGCATTTT
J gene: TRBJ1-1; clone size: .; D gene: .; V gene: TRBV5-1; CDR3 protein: CASSPGEGGMNTEAFF; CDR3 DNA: TGCGCCAGCAGCCCCGGGGAGGGGGGAATGAACACTGAAGCTTTCTTT
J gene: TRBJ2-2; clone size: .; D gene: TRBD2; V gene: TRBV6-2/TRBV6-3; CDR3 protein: CASSYLGSGKGGTGELFF; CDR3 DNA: TGTGCCAGCAGTTACCTAGGTAGCGGGAAGGGAGGCACCGGGGAGCTGTTTTTT
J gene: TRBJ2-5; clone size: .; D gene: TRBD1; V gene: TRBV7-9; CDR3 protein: CASSLGDRGNQETQYF; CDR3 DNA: TGTGCCAGCAGCTTGGGGGACAGGGGGAACCAAGAGACCCAGTACTTC
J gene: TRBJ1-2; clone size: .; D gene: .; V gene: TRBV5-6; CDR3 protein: CASGNDLRGYTF; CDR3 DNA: TGTGCCAGCGGCAACGATCTGAGGGGCTACACCTTC
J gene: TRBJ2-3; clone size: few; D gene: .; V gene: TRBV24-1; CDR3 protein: CATRGASTGTDTQYF; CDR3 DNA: TGTGCCACCCGGGGGGCTAGCACTGGCACAGATACGCAGTATTTT
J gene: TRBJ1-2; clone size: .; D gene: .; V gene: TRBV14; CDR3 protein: CASSQDLIANYGYTF; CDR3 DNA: TGTGCCAGCAGCCAAGATTTAATAGCTAACTATGGCTACACCTTC
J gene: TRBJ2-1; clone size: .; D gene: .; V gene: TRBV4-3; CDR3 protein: CASSQEPSANNEQFF; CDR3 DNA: TGCGCCAGCAGCCAAGAACCTAGCGCGAACAATGAGCAGTTCTTC
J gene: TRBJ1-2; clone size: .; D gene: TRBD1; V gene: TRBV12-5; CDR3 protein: CASGLTRQGSRYGYTF; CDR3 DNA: TGTGCTAGTGGTTTGACACGACAGGGTAGCCGGTATGGCTACACCTTC
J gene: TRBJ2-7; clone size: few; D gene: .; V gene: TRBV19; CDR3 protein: CASSPRAGSSYEQYF; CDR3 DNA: TGTGCCAGTAGTCCCCGAGCTGGGAGCTCCTACGAGCAGTACTTC